This T cell receptor (beta chain) is drawn from a study of T cell clones after liver transplantation. Across the study: A pre-transplant mixed lymphocyte reaction with TCRbeta sequencing defined graft-donor-reactive clones followed in post-transplant blood. Patients counted as tolerant after at least one year off all immunosuppression, enzymes not exceeding twice normal.

Produced via immunoSEQ multiplex PCR; TCRdb's table is partial and in-frame only. The sample contains fewer than 85,000 clones, 80% of which appear only once. This CDR3 has 10 amino acids. Trimming left V 8 bases short and J 2 bases short, with 4 bases between. Germline V gene lookup returns CDR1 MDHEN and CDR2 SYDVKM. Unstimulated PBMCs were sorted into CD3+CD4+ and CD3+CD8+ populations. The V gene is TRBV28, the J gene TRBJ2-7; D unclear. The clonotype was recovered from a human patient who received a liver transplant. A share of the T cells may be of graft donor origin. This specimen consisted of CD4+ T cells from blood, obtained 12 months after liver transplant. CDR3 amino acids: CASGAYEQYF. The CDR3 DNA reads as TGTGCCAGCGGAGCCTACGAGCAGTACTTC.